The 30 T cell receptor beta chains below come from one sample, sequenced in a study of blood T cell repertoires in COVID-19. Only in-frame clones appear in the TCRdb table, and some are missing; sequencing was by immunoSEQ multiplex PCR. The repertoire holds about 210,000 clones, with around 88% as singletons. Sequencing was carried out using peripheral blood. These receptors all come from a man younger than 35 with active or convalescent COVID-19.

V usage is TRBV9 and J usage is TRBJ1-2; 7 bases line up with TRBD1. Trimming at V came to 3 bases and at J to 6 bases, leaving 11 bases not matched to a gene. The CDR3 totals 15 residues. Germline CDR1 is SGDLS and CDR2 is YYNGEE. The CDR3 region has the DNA TGTGCCAGCAGCGGCCGGGACAGAGGGGCCGATGGCTACACCTTC. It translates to CASSGRDRGADGYTF.

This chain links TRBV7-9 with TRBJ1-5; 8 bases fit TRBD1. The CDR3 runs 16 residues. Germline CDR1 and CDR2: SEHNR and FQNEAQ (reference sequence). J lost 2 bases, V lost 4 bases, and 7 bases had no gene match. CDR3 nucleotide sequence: TGTGCCAGCAGCTCTTCCGACAGGGGCGGCAATCAGCCCCAGCATTTT. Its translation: CASSSSDRGGNQPQHF.

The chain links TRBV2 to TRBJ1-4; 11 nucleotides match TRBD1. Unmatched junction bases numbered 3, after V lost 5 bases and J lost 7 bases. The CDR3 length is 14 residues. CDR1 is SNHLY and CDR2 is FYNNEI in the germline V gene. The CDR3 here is CASSTGQGVEKLFF. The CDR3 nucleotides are TGTGCCAGCAGTACGGGACAGGGGGTTGAAAAACTGTTTTTT.

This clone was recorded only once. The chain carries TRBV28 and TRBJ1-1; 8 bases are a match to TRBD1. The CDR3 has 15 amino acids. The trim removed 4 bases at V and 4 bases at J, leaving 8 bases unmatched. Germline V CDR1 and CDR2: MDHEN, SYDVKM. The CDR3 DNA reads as TGTGCCAGCAGTTCGGCAGGGGGCGGGAGCACTGAAGCTTTCTTT. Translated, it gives CASSSAGGGSTEAFF.

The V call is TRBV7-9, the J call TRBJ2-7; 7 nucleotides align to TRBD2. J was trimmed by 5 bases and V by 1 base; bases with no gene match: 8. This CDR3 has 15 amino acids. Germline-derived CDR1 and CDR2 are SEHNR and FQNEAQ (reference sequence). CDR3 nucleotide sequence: TGTGCCAGCAGCTTAGAGGGCGGGAGTCCCCACGAGCAGTACTTC. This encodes CASSLEGGSPHEQYF.

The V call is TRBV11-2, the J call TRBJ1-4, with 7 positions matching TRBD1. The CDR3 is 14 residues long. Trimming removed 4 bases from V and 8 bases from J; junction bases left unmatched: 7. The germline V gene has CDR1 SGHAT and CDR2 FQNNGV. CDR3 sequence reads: CASSSTGMGEKLFF. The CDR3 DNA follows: TGTGCCAGCAGCTCGACAGGGATGGGGGAAAAACTGTTTTTT.

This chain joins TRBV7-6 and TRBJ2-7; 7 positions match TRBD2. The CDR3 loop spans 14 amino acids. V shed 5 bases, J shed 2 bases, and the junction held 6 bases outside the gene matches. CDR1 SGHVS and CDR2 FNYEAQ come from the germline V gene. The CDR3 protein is CASSPGLGAYEQYF. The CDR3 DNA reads TGTGCCAGCAGCCCCGGACTAGGAGCCTACGAGCAGTACTTC.

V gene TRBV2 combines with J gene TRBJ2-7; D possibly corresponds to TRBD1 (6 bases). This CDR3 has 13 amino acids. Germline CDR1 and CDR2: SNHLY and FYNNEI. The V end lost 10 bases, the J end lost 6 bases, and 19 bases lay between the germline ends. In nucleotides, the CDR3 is TGTGCCACCAATCAAGACAGGCTGTCCGAGCAGTACTTC. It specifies CATNQDRLSEQYF. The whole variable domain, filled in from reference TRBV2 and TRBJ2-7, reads EPEVTQTPSHQVTQMGQEVILRCVPISNHLYFYWYRQILGQKVEFLVSFYNNEISEKSEIFDDQFSVERPDGSNFTLKIRSTKLEDSAMYFCATNQDRLSEQYFGPGTRLTVT.

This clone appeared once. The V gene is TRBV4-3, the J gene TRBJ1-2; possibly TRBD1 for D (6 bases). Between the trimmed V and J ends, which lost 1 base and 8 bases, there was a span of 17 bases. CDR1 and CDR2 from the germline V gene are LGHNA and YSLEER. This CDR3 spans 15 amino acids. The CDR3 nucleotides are TGCGCCAGCAGCCAAGGAGTCACAGGGTATTTGGGCTACACCTTC. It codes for CASSQGVTGYLGYTF.

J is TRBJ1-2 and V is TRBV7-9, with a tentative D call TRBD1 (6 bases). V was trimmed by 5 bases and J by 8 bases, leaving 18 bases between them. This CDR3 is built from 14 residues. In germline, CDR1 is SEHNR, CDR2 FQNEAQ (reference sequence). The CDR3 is CASSQGSGTYGYTF. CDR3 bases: TGTGCCAGCAGCCAGGGGTCCGGAACCTACGGCTACACCTTC.

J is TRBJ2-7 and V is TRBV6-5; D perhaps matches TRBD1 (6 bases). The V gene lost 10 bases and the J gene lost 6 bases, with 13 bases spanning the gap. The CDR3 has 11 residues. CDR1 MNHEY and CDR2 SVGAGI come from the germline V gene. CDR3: CATSQGGEQYF. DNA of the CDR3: TGTGCCACTTCACAGGGTGGCGAGCAGTACTTC.

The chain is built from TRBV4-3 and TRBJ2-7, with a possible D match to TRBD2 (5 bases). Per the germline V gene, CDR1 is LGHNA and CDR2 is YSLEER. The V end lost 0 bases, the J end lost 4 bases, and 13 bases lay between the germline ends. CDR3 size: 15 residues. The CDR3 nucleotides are TGCGCCAGCAGCCAAGACGCCCCTGGCGGGTACGAGCAGTACTTC. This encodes CASSQDAPGGYEQYF.

The CDR3 nucleotides are TGCGCCAGCAGTAGGGGGCCCGCGAACACCGGGGAGCTGTTTTTT. Protein sequence: CASSRGPANTGELFF. The chain employs TRBV10-1 and TRBJ2-2; 7 nucleotides align to TRBD1. This CDR3 has 15 residues. Germline trimming cut 5 bases from V and 0 bases from J; bases unmatched to any gene: 3. Germline-derived CDR1 and CDR2 are WNHNN and SYGVQD (reference sequence).

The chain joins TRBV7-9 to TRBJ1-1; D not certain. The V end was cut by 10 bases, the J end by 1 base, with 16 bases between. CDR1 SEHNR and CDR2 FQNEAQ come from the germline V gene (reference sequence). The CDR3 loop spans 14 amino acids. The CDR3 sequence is CATQLKTRNTEAFF. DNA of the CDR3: TGTGCCACCCAGCTTAAAACTAGGAACACTGAAGCTTTCTTT.

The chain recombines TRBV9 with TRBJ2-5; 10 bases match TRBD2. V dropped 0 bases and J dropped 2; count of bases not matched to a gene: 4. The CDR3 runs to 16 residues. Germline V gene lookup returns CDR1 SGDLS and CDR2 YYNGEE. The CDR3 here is CASSVAQREGQETQYF. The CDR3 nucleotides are TGTGCCAGCAGCGTAGCTCAGCGGGAGGGGCAAGAGACCCAGTACTTC.

The CDR3, as DNA: TGTGCCACCAGCAGGACCGGCCAGGTGTGGGGCTACACCTTC. Protein product: CATSRTGQVWGYTF. The chain employs TRBV15 and TRBJ1-2; no definite D call. The CDR3 runs 14 residues. CDR1 and CDR2 from the germline V gene are LNHNV and YYDKDF (reference sequence). The V end lost 3 bases, the J end lost 8 bases, and 16 bases lay between the germline ends.

DNA of the CDR3: TGCAGTGCTAGTCCTGGGGGGAACCAGGAAAAACTGTTTTTT. Amino acids: CSASPGGNQEKLFF. The V call is TRBV20-1, the J call TRBJ1-4, with D possibly matching TRBD1 (5 bases). Germline CDR1 reads DFQATT; CDR2 reads SNEGSKA (reference sequence). Trimming pared 3 bases from V and 8 bases from J, leaving 16 bases between. This CDR3 spans 14 amino acids.

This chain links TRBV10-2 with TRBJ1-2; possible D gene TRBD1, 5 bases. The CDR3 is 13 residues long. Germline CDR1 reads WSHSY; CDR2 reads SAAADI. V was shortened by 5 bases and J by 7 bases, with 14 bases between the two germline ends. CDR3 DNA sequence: TGCGCCAGCAGTCCCCAGGGTGGATCTGGCTACACCTTC. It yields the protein CASSPQGGSGYTF.

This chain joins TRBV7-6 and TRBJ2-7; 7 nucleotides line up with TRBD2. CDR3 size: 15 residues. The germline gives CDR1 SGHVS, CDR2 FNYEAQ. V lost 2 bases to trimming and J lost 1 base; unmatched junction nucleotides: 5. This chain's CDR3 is CASSLLSGSSYEQYF. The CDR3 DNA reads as TGTGCCAGCAGCTTACTTAGCGGGTCTTCCTACGAGCAGTACTTC.

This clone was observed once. This chain's CDR3 is CASSQDGRRTDTQYF. The CDR3 DNA reads as TGCGCCAGCAGCCAGGACGGGAGAAGAACAGATACGCAGTATTTT. The rearrangement joins TRBV4-3 to TRBJ2-3; D is possibly TRBD2 (6 bases). CDR1 is LGHNA, CDR2 YSLEER, per germline. The CDR3 spans 15 residues. V shed 3 bases and J shed 3 bases, with 13 bases lying between them.

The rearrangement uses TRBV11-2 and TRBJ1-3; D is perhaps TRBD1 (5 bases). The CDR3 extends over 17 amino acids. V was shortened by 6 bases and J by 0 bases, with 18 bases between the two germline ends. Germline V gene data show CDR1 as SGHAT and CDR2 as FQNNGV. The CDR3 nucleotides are TGTGCCAGCAGGCGTACACCTGACAGCCTCTCTGGAAACACCATATATTTT. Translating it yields CASRRTPDSLSGNTIYF.

The CDR3 bases are TGTGCCAGCAGTGAGGGAGGGACAGGGGGCACAGATACGCAGTATTTT. Translation: CASSEGGTGGTDTQYF. V and J are TRBV6-1 and TRBJ2-3; 10 bases match TRBD1. The CDR3 sequence is 16 residues long. Germline V gene sequence: CDR1 MNHNS, CDR2 SASEGT. Trimming at V came to 3 bases and at J to 1 base, leaving 4 bases not matched to a gene.

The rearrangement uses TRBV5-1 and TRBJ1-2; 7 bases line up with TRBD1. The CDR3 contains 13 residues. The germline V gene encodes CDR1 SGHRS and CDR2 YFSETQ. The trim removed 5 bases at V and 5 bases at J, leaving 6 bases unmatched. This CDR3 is CASSWDRLYGYTF. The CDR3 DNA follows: TGCGCCAGCAGTTGGGACAGACTATATGGCTACACCTTC.

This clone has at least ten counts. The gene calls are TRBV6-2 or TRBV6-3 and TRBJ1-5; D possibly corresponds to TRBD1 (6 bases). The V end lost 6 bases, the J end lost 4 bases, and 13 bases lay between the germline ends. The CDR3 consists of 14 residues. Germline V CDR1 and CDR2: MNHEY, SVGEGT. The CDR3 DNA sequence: TGTGCCAGCAGCCTCCCAAGGGGGAATCAGCCCCAGCATTTT. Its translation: CASSLPRGNQPQHF.

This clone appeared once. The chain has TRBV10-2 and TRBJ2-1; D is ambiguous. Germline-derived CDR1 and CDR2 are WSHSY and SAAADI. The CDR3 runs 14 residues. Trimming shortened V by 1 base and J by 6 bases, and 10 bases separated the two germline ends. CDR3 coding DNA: TGCGCCAGCAGTGAGTTTATAGCTGGCAATGAGCAGTTCTTC. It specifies CASSEFIAGNEQFF.

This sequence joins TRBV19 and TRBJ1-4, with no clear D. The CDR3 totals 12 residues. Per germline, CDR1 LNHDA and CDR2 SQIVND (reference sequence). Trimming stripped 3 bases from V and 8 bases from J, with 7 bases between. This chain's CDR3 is CASSIFQEKLFF. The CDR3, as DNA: TGTGCCAGTAGTATTTTTCAAGAAAAACTGTTTTTT.

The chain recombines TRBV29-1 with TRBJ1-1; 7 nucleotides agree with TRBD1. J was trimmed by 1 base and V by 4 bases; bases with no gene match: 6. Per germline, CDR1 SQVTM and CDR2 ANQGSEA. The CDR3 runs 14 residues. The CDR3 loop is CSVVGDRSNTEAFF. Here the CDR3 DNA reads TGCAGCGTTGTGGGGGACAGATCGAACACTGAAGCTTTCTTT.

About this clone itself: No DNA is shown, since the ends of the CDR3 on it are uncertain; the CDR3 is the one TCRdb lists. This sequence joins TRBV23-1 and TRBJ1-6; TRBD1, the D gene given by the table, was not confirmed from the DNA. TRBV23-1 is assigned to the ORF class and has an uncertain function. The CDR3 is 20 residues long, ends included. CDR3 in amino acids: CASSQSDFGPGVAIGSPLHF.

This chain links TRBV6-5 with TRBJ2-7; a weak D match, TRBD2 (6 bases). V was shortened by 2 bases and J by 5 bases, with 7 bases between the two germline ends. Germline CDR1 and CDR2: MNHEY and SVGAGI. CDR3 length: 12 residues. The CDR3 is CASSYAGNEQYF. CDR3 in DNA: TGTGCCAGCAGTTACGCGGGGAACGAGCAGTACTTC.

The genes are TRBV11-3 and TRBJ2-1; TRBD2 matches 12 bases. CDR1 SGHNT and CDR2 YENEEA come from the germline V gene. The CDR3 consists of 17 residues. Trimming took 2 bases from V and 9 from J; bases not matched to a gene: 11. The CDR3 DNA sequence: TGTGCCAGCAGCTTATCCCGACTAGCGGGAGAATCGGGTGAGCAGTTCTTC. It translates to CASSLSRLAGESGEQFF.